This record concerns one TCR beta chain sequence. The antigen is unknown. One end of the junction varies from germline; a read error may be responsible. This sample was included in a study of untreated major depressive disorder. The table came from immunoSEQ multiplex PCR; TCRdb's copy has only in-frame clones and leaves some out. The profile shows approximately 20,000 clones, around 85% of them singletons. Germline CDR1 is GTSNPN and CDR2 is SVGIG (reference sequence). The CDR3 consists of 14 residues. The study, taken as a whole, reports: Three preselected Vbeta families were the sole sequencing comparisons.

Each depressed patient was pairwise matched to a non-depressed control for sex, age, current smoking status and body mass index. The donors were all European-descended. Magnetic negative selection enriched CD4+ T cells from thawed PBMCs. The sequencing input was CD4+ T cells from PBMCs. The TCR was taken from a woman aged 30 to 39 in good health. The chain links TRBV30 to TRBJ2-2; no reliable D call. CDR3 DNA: TGTGCCTGGAGTGTACGACGGAACTCCGGGGAGCTGTTTTTT. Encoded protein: CAWSVRRNSGELFF.